This T cell receptor (beta chain) comes out of a study of chemoradiotherapy in HPV16-positive cancers. As for the study in general: Candidate HPV-specific clones and shared TCR motifs came from a couple of HPV16-positive patients. Regarding the study as a whole: Non-HPV-specific T cells did not expand in tumors during treatment, whereas candidate HPV-specific clones and E7-related motifs did. Better recurrence-free survival went with HPV-responsive T-cell expansion in HPV16-positive patients. Functional assays defining HPV-specific T cells used only a couple of HPV16-positive patients.

The CDR3 is 13 amino acids. V dropped 3 bases and J dropped 5 bases, with 10 bases sitting between them. The V gene's germline CDR1 is SEHNR and CDR2 FQNEAQ (reference sequence). This clone was observed a single time. As yet, its antigen is unknown. Assay: immunoSEQ multiplex PCR; the TCRdb copy retains only in-frame clones and omits some. This sample yields fewer than 25,000 clones, of which 70% to 90% are seen a single time; about 5.6% belongs to the top ten. V is TRBV7-9 and J is TRBJ2-5; D ambiguous. This TCR was sampled from a human donor with HPV-associated anogenital cancer. The sample in question was blood, obtained from a patient who underwent chemoradiotherapy. As DNA, the CDR3 is TGTGCCAGCAGCTTTCTGTCCTCGGAGACCCAGTACTTC. It specifies CASSFLSSETQYF.